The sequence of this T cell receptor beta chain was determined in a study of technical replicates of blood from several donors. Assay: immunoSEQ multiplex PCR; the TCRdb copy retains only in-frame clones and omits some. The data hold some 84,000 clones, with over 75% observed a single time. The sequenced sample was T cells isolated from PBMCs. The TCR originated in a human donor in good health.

The CDR3 is CANYAIRIQETQYF. The CDR3 nucleotides read TGTGCCAACTACGCGATCCGGATACAAGAGACCCAGTACTTC. The genes are TRBV27 and TRBJ2-5; D is unresolved. The CDR3 totals 14 residues. Germline V gene sequence: CDR1 MNHEY, CDR2 SMNVEV (reference sequence). Trimming shortened V by 10 bases and J by 2 bases, and 17 bases separated the two germline ends.